What follows are 21 T cell receptor beta chains derived from one specimen sequenced in a study of blood T cell repertoires in COVID-19. Produced via immunoSEQ multiplex PCR; TCRdb's table is partial and in-frame only. The sample includes tens of thousands of clones, around 80% of them seen just once. Material for sequencing was peripheral blood. These receptors originate from a human donor in a cohort sampled during active COVID-19.

The chain has TRBV6-5 and TRBJ1-2; D may be TRBD1 (5 bases). Trimming removed 8 bases from V and 3 bases from J, with 16 bases in between. The V gene's germline CDR1 is MNHEY and CDR2 SVGAGI. This CDR3 is built from 14 residues. CDR3 region: CASERDFGDYGYTF. CDR3 bases: TGTGCCAGCGAACGGGACTTCGGGGACTATGGCTACACCTTC.

The CDR3 DNA sequence: TGTGCCAGCAGCGGATGGGACAGGGCTAACTATGGCTACACCTTC. This codes for CASSGWDRANYGYTF. The J gene is TRBJ1-2, the V gene TRBV28, with TRBD1 identical over 9 bases. CDR1 is MDHEN, CDR2 SYDVKM, per germline. V dropped 6 bases and J dropped 0; count of bases not matched to a gene: 5. The CDR3 covers 15 residues.

This chain joins TRBV6-5 and TRBJ1-5; no firm D call. Trimming removed 7 bases from V and 4 bases from J, with 11 bases in between. The CDR3 runs 13 residues. The germline gives CDR1 MNHEY, CDR2 SVGAGI. The CDR3 DNA follows: TGTGCCAGCACTACGCTTTTGAATCAGCCCCAGCATTTT. Encoded protein: CASTTLLNQPQHF.

The chain is built from TRBV7-3 and TRBJ2-2; D ambiguous. The CDR3 totals 14 residues. Trimming left V 4 bases short and J 7 bases short, with 13 bases between. Looked up from germline, CDR1 is SGHTA and CDR2 is FQGTGA. The CDR3 here is CASSSTLNGGELFF. CDR3 sequence (DNA): TGTGCCAGCAGCTCAACGTTGAACGGCGGGGAGCTGTTTTTT.

The V gene is TRBV7-9, the J gene TRBJ2-3; 13 bases are a match to TRBD2. Germline V CDR1 and CDR2: SEHNR, FQNEAQ (reference sequence). The CDR3 runs 18 residues. V was clipped by 3 bases and J by 6 bases; unmatched bases: 12. The CDR3 bases are TGTGCCAGCAGCTTGTGGACTAGCGGGGGTACGAGCTCCGATACGCAGTATTTT. It yields the protein CASSLWTSGGTSSDTQYF.

The chain joins TRBV4-2 to TRBJ2-5; 10 positions agree with TRBD2. Germline trimming cut 0 bases from V and 5 bases from J; bases unmatched to any gene: 9. CDR1 and CDR2 (germline): LGHNA, YNFKEQ. This CDR3 has 17 amino acids. The CDR3 is CASSQDLQAGGRETQYF. The DNA of the CDR3 is TGTGCCAGCAGCCAAGACCTCCAAGCGGGGGGGCGGGAGACCCAGTACTTC.

The chain is built from TRBV5-5 and TRBJ2-1, with TRBD1 identical over 7 bases. After removal of 4 bases from V and 10 bases from J, the junction contained 5 bases not matched to a gene. This CDR3 contains 12 residues. Germline V gene lookup returns CDR1 SGHKS and CDR2 YYEKEE (reference sequence). In DNA, the CDR3 is TGTGCCAGCAGCCCCGAAGGGGGCGAGCAGTTCTTC. It codes for CASSPEGGEQFF.

This sequence joins TRBV20-1 and TRBJ2-2, with a tentative D call TRBD1 (6 bases). Germline assignment: CDR1 DFQATT and CDR2 SNEGSKA (reference sequence). CDR3 length: 15 residues. Trimming took off 3 bases at V and 1 base at J, with 12 bases between the two ends. In DNA form, the CDR3 reads TGCAGTGCTAGTCTGTGGGACAAGAACACCGGGGAGCTGTTTTTT. It encodes CSASLWDKNTGELFF.

This CDR3 is CSVEVGGAGTDTQYF. As DNA, the CDR3 is TGCAGCGTTGAAGTTGGGGGCGCAGGCACAGATACGCAGTATTTT. The chain recombines TRBV29-1 with TRBJ2-3, with D tentatively TRBD1 (6 bases). Germline-derived CDR1 and CDR2 are SQVTM and ANQGSEA. The CDR3 contains 15 residues. The germline V and J ends were trimmed by 1 base and 1 base, with 12 bases remaining between them.

The rearrangement uses TRBV5-1 and TRBJ2-1; 11 bases map to TRBD2. Germline V gene sequence: CDR1 SGHRS, CDR2 YFSETQ. V shed 5 bases and J 8 bases; nucleotides not matched to a gene: 6. The CDR3 loop spans 14 amino acids. The DNA for the CDR3 is TGCGCCAGCAGATTCACTAGCGGGAGCGATGAGCAGTTCTTC. Translating gives CASRFTSGSDEQFF.

The V and J genes are TRBV11-3 and TRBJ2-5, with D tentatively TRBD1 (5 bases). This CDR3 comprises 15 residues. CDR1 is SGHNT, CDR2 YENEEA, per germline. V was pared by 0 bases and J by 2 bases, with 10 bases between. The DNA for the CDR3 is TGTGCCAGCAGCTTAGATAGGGGAATACAAGAGACCCAGTACTTC. Translation gives CASSLDRGIQETQYF.

The chain joins TRBV5-5 to TRBJ2-5, with D possibly TRBD2 on 5 matching bases. The ends were cut back, 4 bases at V and 1 base at J, with 17 bases in the middle. CDR1 and CDR2 (germline): SGHKS, YYEKEE (reference sequence). This CDR3 is built from 16 residues. The CDR3 DNA follows: TGTGCCAGCAGCACCGGGGTCAAGTGGGGCCAAGAGACCCAGTACTTC. This translates into CASSTGVKWGQETQYF. Full variable domain (rest looked up from reference TRBV5-5 and TRBJ2-5): DAGVTQSPTHLIKTRGQQVTLRCSPISGHKSVSWYQQVLGQGPQFIFQYYEKEERGRGNFPDRFSARQFPNYSSELNVNALLLGDSALYLCASSTGVKWGQETQYFGPGTRLLVL.

The chain carries TRBV3-1 (or the pseudogene TRBV3-2) and TRBJ2-4; D is possibly TRBD2 (6 bases). Germline CDR1 reads LGHDT; CDR2 reads YNNKEL (reference sequence). The CDR3 length is 16 residues. Trimming removed 3 bases at V and 0 bases at J, with 12 bases between. The CDR3: CASSHHPGLAKNIQYF. The CDR3 DNA sequence: TGTGCCAGCAGCCATCACCCGGGACTAGCCAAAAACATTCAGTACTTC.

This clone was seen only a few times. The chain joins TRBV18 to TRBJ2-3, with D possibly TRBD2 on 6 matching bases. The CDR3 is made up of 14 amino acids. Trimming removed 3 bases at V and 7 bases at J, with 14 bases between. From germline, CDR1 is KGHSH and CDR2 LQKENI. The CDR3 DNA sequence: TGTGCCAGCTCACCCATGGGAGGCGCAAATACGCAGTATTTT. Residues: CASSPMGGANTQYF.

The chain joins TRBV5-5 to TRBJ2-2, with 15 bases fitting TRBD2. V dropped 3 bases and J dropped 1; count of bases not matched to a gene: 4. The CDR3 is 18 amino acids. CDR1 and CDR2 (germline): SGHKS, YYEKEE (reference sequence). The CDR3 DNA is TGTGCCAGCAGCTCGGGGACTAGCGGGGGGTTGAACACCGGGGAGCTGTTTTTT. Its protein is CASSSGTSGGLNTGELFF.

V usage is TRBV6-5 and J usage is TRBJ2-3; D may be TRBD1 (6 bases). From germline, CDR1 is MNHEY and CDR2 SVGAGI. V dropped 6 bases and J dropped 6 bases, with 13 bases sitting between them. The CDR3 contains 13 residues. CDR3 protein: CASSRKGVDTQYF. The CDR3 DNA is TGTGCCAGCAGCCGCAAGGGGGTTGATACGCAGTATTTT.

The gene calls are TRBV6-6 and TRBJ2-7; 11 nucleotides line up with TRBD1. CDR1 and CDR2 (germline): MNHNY, SVGAGI (reference sequence). The junction had 11 bases not matched to a gene; V was cut back by 5 bases and J by 2 bases. The CDR3 length is 17 residues. The CDR3 DNA is TGTGCCAGCAGTCGCGGGACAGGGGGTGGGGCAACCTACGAGCAGTACTTC. This translates into CASSRGTGGGATYEQYF.

The chain has TRBV2 and TRBJ1-2, with 8 bases lining up with TRBD1. The CDR3 length is 15 residues. Looked up from germline, CDR1 is SNHLY and CDR2 is FYNNEI. V gave up 7 bases and J gave up 3 bases; unmatched junction bases: 10. In DNA, the CDR3 is TGTGCCAGCACTGAGGGAGGACAGGGAGACTATGGCTACACCTTC. It specifies CASTEGGQGDYGYTF.

The CDR3, as DNA: TGTGCCAGCTCACCCTGGGACAGGCGCAACTATGGCTACACCTTC. Translated, it gives CASSPWDRRNYGYTF. The V call is TRBV18, the J call TRBJ1-2, with TRBD1 matching 8 bases. This CDR3 comprises 15 residues. Germline lookup yields CDR1 KGHSH and CDR2 LQKENI. V was pared by 3 bases and J by 2 bases, with 5 bases of the junction left unmatched.

This chain connects TRBV5-4 to TRBJ1-4; maybe TRBD1 (6 bases). The germline gives CDR1 SGHNT, CDR2 YYREEE (reference sequence). Trimming removed 0 bases at V and 5 bases at J, with 14 bases between. CDR3 length: 16 residues. In nucleotides, the CDR3 is TGTGCCAGCAGCTTGGGGAAACAGGGTGGGAATGAAAAACTGTTTTTT. Translation: CASSLGKQGGNEKLFF.

This chain connects TRBV7-2 to TRBJ2-6; D not resolved. Germline V lookup: CDR1 SGHTA, CDR2 FQGNSA. V shed 0 bases and J shed 0 bases, with 6 bases lying between them. This CDR3 is 16 amino acids long. The CDR3 loop is CASSLALSSGANVLTF. The DNA for the CDR3 is TGTGCCAGCAGCTTAGCACTGAGCTCTGGGGCCAACGTCCTGACTTTC.